A single sample gave rise to the 28 T cell receptor beta chains below, sequenced in a study of blood T cell repertoires in COVID-19. Clones were sequenced by immunoSEQ multiplex PCR, and TCRdb holds only the in-frame ones, with some missing. The data show 390,000 or so clones, with 80% to 90% seen just once and approximately 1.4% held by the top ten. The sequenced material came from peripheral blood. These receptors were taken from a woman in her thirties with active or convalescent COVID-19.

Here the CDR3 reads CASSIPTGQFNEKLFF. The CDR3 DNA reads as TGTGCCAGCAGCATTCCCACCGGACAGTTTAATGAAAAACTGTTTTTT. This chain connects TRBV5-5 to TRBJ1-4, with TRBD1 as a possible D gene (6 bases). Per the germline V gene, CDR1 is SGHKS and CDR2 is YYEKEE (reference sequence). Deletions cut 4 bases from V and 4 bases from J, with 17 bases between. The CDR3 consists of 16 residues.

The genes are TRBV11-3 and TRBJ2-3; tentatively, D is TRBD2 (6 bases). Deletions cut 7 bases from V and 1 base from J, with 9 bases between. Germline values: CDR1 SGHNT, CDR2 YENEEA. This CDR3 is built from 13 residues. In nucleotides, the CDR3 is TGTGCCAGCAAGGTAGCGGGCACAGATACGCAGTATTTT. Amino acid sequence: CASKVAGTDTQYF.

This clone was picked up one time. The chain joins TRBV3-1 (or the pseudogene TRBV3-2) to TRBJ1-5; D possibly corresponds to TRBD1 (6 bases). The V end was cut by 1 base, the J end by 7 bases, with 11 bases between. Germline values: CDR1 LGHDT, CDR2 YNNKEL (reference sequence). The CDR3 loop spans 14 amino acids. CDR3 loop: CASSQATGMQPQHF. CDR3 nucleotides: TGTGCCAGCAGCCAAGCAACAGGGATGCAGCCCCAGCATTTT.

The gene calls are TRBV4-2 and TRBJ2-2; 15 nucleotides align to TRBD2. CDR3 size: 23 residues. After removal of 4 bases from V and 0 bases from J, the junction contained 18 bases not matched to a gene. CDR1 and CDR2 (germline): LGHNA, YNFKEQ. The CDR3 is CASSPLLSGLAGGGYANTGELFF. DNA of the CDR3: TGTGCCAGCAGCCCTTTGCTCTCGGGACTAGCGGGAGGAGGATACGCGAACACCGGGGAGCTGTTTTTT.

This clone has just a few counts. This specimen includes other DNA sequences encoding the same CDR3. Here the CDR3 DNA reads TGTGCCAGCAGTGAAAACAGGAACTATGGCTACACCTTC. Residues: CASSENRNYGYTF. The V call is TRBV6-1, the J call TRBJ1-2, with D possibly matching TRBD1 (5 bases). V lost 2 bases and J 2 bases, leaving 6 bases between the germline ends. This CDR3 has 13 amino acids. Germline V gene lookup returns CDR1 MNHNS and CDR2 SASEGT.

This chain links TRBV29-1 with TRBJ1-2; 7 bases fit TRBD1. The CDR3 spans 11 residues. Per germline, CDR1 SQVTM and CDR2 ANQGSEA. Losses at the gene ends were 0 bases for V and 14 bases for J; bases not matched to a gene: 6. The chain's CDR3 is CSVEDSGTATF. In nucleotides, the CDR3 is TGCAGCGTTGAAGATTCGGGGACAGCAACCTTC.

The chain joins TRBV30 to TRBJ2-3; 9 positions match TRBD2. Per the germline V gene, CDR1 is GTSNPN and CDR2 is SVGIG (reference sequence). This CDR3 region has 15 residues. V was pared by 1 base and J by 5 bases, with 7 bases of the junction left unmatched. The DNA of the CDR3 is TGTGCCTGGAGTGAGTTTGGCGGGGGGGGAGATACGCAGTATTTT. Its translation: CAWSEFGGGGDTQYF.

V usage is TRBV18 and J usage is TRBJ1-4, with 9 bases matching TRBD1. Germline CDR1 KGHSH, CDR2 LQKENI. J gave up 7 bases and V 3 bases, and 3 bases lay outside the gene matches. The CDR3 spans 14 residues. CDR3 in DNA: TGTGCCAGCTCACCGGGACAGGGTACTGAAAAACTGTTTTTT. It encodes CASSPGQGTEKLFF.

The rearrangement joins TRBV28 to TRBJ2-7; 8 positions agree with TRBD1. The CDR3 has 12 amino acids. Germline V gene lookup returns CDR1 MDHEN and CDR2 SYDVKM. With 6 bases clipped from V and 7 bases from J, the junction kept 5 bases outside the gene matches. The CDR3 nucleotides are TGTGCCAGCAGCACGACAGGGGATGAGCAGTACTTC. The encoded protein is CASSTTGDEQYF.

This clone is a singleton in its sample. The chain uses TRBV7-7 and TRBJ2-2, with D possibly TRBD2 on 5 matching bases. V was trimmed by 5 bases and J by 7 bases, leaving 14 bases between them. This CDR3 has 14 amino acids. The germline CDR1 and CDR2 sequences are SSHAT and FNYEAQ (reference sequence). The CDR3 sequence is CASSHDPSYGELFF. CDR3 bases: TGTGCCAGCAGCCATGACCCTAGCTACGGGGAGCTGTTTTTT.

This chain uses TRBV4-1 with TRBJ2-7; D is possibly TRBD2 (6 bases). Germline V gives CDR1 MGHRA, CDR2 YSYEKL. CDR3 length equals 15 residues. Trimming removed 1 base at V and 6 bases at J, with 16 bases between. The CDR3 protein is CASSQGVRQGGEQYF. CDR3 bases: TGCGCCAGCAGCCAAGGAGTAAGGCAGGGAGGCGAGCAGTACTTC.

The chain employs TRBV29-1 and TRBJ2-2; maybe TRBD2 (5 bases). V lost 4 bases to trimming and J lost 4 bases, with 16 bases between them. The CDR3 is 15 residues long. CDR1 and CDR2 (germline): SQVTM, ANQGSEA. This chain's CDR3 is CSVGRAEVGTGELFF. In nucleotides, the CDR3 is TGCAGCGTTGGGCGGGCCGAAGTGGGCACCGGGGAGCTGTTTTTT.

This clone was seen a few times. The gene calls are TRBV10-3 and TRBJ2-1; 9 bases match TRBD2. The germline gives CDR1 ENHRY, CDR2 SYGVKD. With 2 bases clipped from V and 10 bases from J, the junction kept 6 bases outside the gene matches. The CDR3 length is 14 residues. The chain's CDR3 is CAISEGGLAWEQFF. The CDR3, as DNA: TGTGCCATCAGTGAGGGGGGACTAGCTTGGGAGCAGTTCTTC.

The chain couples TRBV15 to TRBJ2-1; D unclear. V was clipped by 0 bases and J by 7 bases, with 4 bases between them. The CDR3 sequence is 12 residues long. Germline CDR1 LNHNV, CDR2 YYDKDF (reference sequence). The DNA for the CDR3 is TGTGCCACCAGCAGAGAACTGAATGAGCAGTTCTTC. This translates into CATSRELNEQFF.

The CDR3, as DNA: TGTGCCAGCAGTTACTCTAGCGGTATCAACACCGGGGAGCTGTTTTTT. Its translation is CASSYSSGINTGELFF. This sequence joins TRBV6-5 and TRBJ2-2; weak D call: TRBD2 (6 bases). The germline V gene encodes CDR1 MNHEY and CDR2 SVGAGI. V was pared by 0 bases and J by 2 bases, with 10 bases between. This CDR3 spans 16 amino acids.

In its sample, this clone was seen once. The rearrangement links TRBV7-8 to TRBJ2-7; D is unclear. V was clipped by 5 bases and J by 1 base, with 9 bases between them. CDR3 length: 13 residues. Looked up from germline, CDR1 is SGHVS and CDR2 is FQNEAQ. CDR3 DNA sequence: TGTGCCAGCAGCCCGACTGGTTCCTACGAGCAGTACTTC. Amino acid sequence: CASSPTGSYEQYF.

This chain links TRBV5-1 with TRBJ2-1, with TRBD1 identical over 8 bases. The CDR3 consists of 17 residues. V was pared by 6 bases and J by 0 bases, with 11 bases of the junction left unmatched. Per germline, CDR1 SGHRS and CDR2 YFSETQ. The DNA of the CDR3 is TGCGCCAGCATGGGGACAGGCCAGACCTACTCCTACAATGAGCAGTTCTTC. The encoded protein is CASMGTGQTYSYNEQFF.

The chain links TRBV4-1 to TRBJ1-2, with D tentatively TRBD1 (5 bases). The germline V gene encodes CDR1 MGHRA and CDR2 YSYEKL. The ends were cut back, 0 bases at V and 1 base at J, with 9 bases in the middle. This CDR3 is built from 15 residues. CDR3 protein: CASSQEGGNNYGYTF. CDR3 bases: TGCGCCAGCAGCCAAGAGGGGGGGAATAACTATGGCTACACCTTC.

The chain joins TRBV10-2 to TRBJ2-3; possible D gene TRBD1, 6 bases. Trimming pared 3 bases from V and 6 bases from J, leaving 10 bases between. This CDR3 spans 13 amino acids. In germline, CDR1 is WSHSY, CDR2 SAAADI. CDR3 nucleotides: TGCGCCAGCAGTGAACAGGGTGGGGATACGCAGTATTTT. It codes for CASSEQGGDTQYF.

The chain uses TRBV6-5 and TRBJ2-7; D perhaps matches TRBD1 (6 bases). The CDR3 runs 15 residues. Between the trimmed V and J ends, which lost 2 bases and 9 bases, there was a span of 20 bases. Germline V gives CDR1 MNHEY, CDR2 SVGAGI. CDR3 region: CASSYMGGQSTGQYF. In DNA, the CDR3 is TGTGCCAGCAGTTACATGGGCGGACAGAGTACGGGGCAGTACTTC.

The rearrangement uses TRBV30 and TRBJ1-3, with TRBD1 matching 7 bases. Germline V gene sequence: CDR1 GTSNPN, CDR2 SVGIG (reference sequence). The CDR3 has 15 amino acids. V dropped 1 base and J dropped 0; count of bases not matched to a gene: 3. CDR3 sequence reads: CAWSGQGFSGNTIYF. CDR3 coding DNA: TGTGCCTGGAGTGGACAGGGTTTCTCTGGAAACACCATATATTTT. The full variable domain, completed using reference TRBV30 and TRBJ1-3, is SQTIHQWPATLVQPVGSPLSLECTVEGTSNPNLYWYRQAAGRGLQLLFYSVGIGQISSEVPQNLSASRPQDRQFILSSKKLLLSDSGFYLCAWSGQGFSGNTIYFGEGSWLTVV.

V gene TRBV5-5 combines with J gene TRBJ2-7; the match to TRBD1 covers 7 bases. V shed 0 bases, J shed 0 bases, and the junction held 3 bases outside the gene matches. CDR1 is SGHKS and CDR2 is YYEKEE in the germline V gene (reference sequence). CDR3 length equals 15 residues. In nucleotides, the CDR3 is TGTGCCAGCAGCTTGGGAGGGGACAGCTCCTACGAGCAGTACTTC. Protein: CASSLGGDSSYEQYF.

The chain uses TRBV23-1 and TRBJ1-1, with D unresolved. TRBV23-1 is identified as an open reading frame with a role that is uncertain. The CDR3 totals 12 residues. Deletions cut 6 bases from V and 9 bases from J, with 14 bases between. The CDR3, as DNA: TGCGCCAGCAGCCCCCAGAGCGGTAAAGCTTTCTTT. Translated, it gives CASSPQSGKAFF.

The V call is TRBV11-3, the J call TRBJ2-3, with 11 bases that match TRBD2. Germline V gene sequence: CDR1 SGHNT, CDR2 YENEEA. This CDR3 has 15 residues. After removal of 5 bases from V and 1 base from J, the junction contained 2 bases not matched to a gene. Here the CDR3 DNA reads TGTGCCAGCAGCACTAGCGGGGGAGGCACAGATACGCAGTATTTT. This gives the protein CASSTSGGGTDTQYF.

This rearrangement joins TRBV3-1 (or the pseudogene TRBV3-2) to TRBJ2-3, with 7 positions matching TRBD1. This CDR3 comprises 13 residues. Trimming removed 6 bases from V and 14 bases from J; junction bases left unmatched: 14. CDR1 and CDR2 (germline): LGHDT, YNNKEL (reference sequence). The CDR3 loop is CASSDQIGGYGYF. The CDR3 DNA reads as TGTGCCAGCAGTGACCAAATAGGGGGCTACGGGTATTTT.

This clone was recorded a few times. The chain employs TRBV6-1 and TRBJ1-5; D is unclear. V gave up 2 bases and J gave up 6 bases, with 20 bases separating them. The CDR3 loop spans 17 amino acids. The germline gives CDR1 MNHNS, CDR2 SASEGT. The CDR3, as DNA: TGTGCCAGCAGTGAAAATATCTGGTCGGGGATAAGTCAGCCCCAGCATTTT. It encodes CASSENIWSGISQPQHF.

The rearrangement joins TRBV6-6 to TRBJ2-1; 9 nucleotides line up with TRBD2. The CDR3 length is 15 residues. V trimming: 5 bases; J trimming: 3 bases; junction bases outside the gene matches: 5. Germline V gene data show CDR1 as MNHNY and CDR2 as SVGAGI (reference sequence). The CDR3, as DNA: TGTGCCAGCAGTATAGCGGGGGAGTTCTACAATGAGCAGTTCTTC. Translated, it gives CASSIAGEFYNEQFF.

The rearrangement links TRBV7-6 to TRBJ1-4; TRBD1 aligns across 9 bases. The germline gives CDR1 SGHVS, CDR2 FNYEAQ. The CDR3 totals 20 residues. Trimming took 1 base from V and 5 from J; bases not matched to a gene: 17. In nucleotides, the CDR3 is TGTGCCAGCAGCTTAGGGTTCCCGGGACAGGGTCTCTCCCCGAATGAAAAACTGTTTTTT. This sequence encodes CASSLGFPGQGLSPNEKLFF.